This T cell receptor (beta chain) was identified in a study of Ad26.COV2.S vaccination and SARS-CoV-2 variants. Overall study results and limits: Among vaccine recipients, spike-specific TCR breadth exceeded that of placebo recipients.

Treatment specified: over 15 received Ad26.COV2.S at low or high dose, single or two shots; 5 received placebo; per-sample allocation not given. Material that was analyzed had been drawn on day 63 after the first vaccine or placebo injection. An adult aged 18-55 years in Boston served as the donor. Immunization relied on an Ad26 vector, which expressed Wuhan-strain SARS-CoV-2 spike. The method was immunoSEQ multiplex PCR; TCRdb's version includes in-frame clones alone and lacks a portion of them. This table holds more than 300,000 clones, approximately 86% found once. This clone has just a few counts. What it binds is unknown. The sample consisted of peripheral blood, taken in a trial of Ad26.COV2.S vaccine versus placebo. The sequence came from a person between 18 and 65 years old who received the Ad26.COV2.S COVID-19 vaccine or a placebo.

This CDR3 is CASSQYRDGEAFF. The CDR3 coding sequence is TGTGCCAGCAGTCAGTACCGGGACGGTGAAGCTTTCTTT. The chain carries TRBV6-6 and TRBJ1-1, with D perhaps matching TRBD1 (5 bases). Germline CDR1 and CDR2: MNHNY and SVGAGI (reference sequence). Trimming took 5 bases from V and 7 from J, leaving 14 bases between them. The CDR3 extends over 13 amino acids.